One and the same sample provided the 31 T cell receptor beta chains below, sequenced in a study of T cells after yellow fever vaccination. A single record per CDR3 protein comes from TCRdb applying MiXCR to the 5' RACE reads. The sample comprises 120,000 or so distinct CDR3 sequences, roughly 9% of which are singletons, and about two fifths rests with the top ten. Here the sequenced sample was CD8+ T cells sorted from PBMCs, taken on the day of the yellow fever booster vaccination. These receptors originate from a man between 18 and 35 years old who received the YFV17D yellow fever vaccine.

The chain uses TRBV15 and TRBJ1-5; D not resolved. CDR3 length equals 15 residues. Germline CDR1 and CDR2: LNHNV and YYDKDF (reference sequence). The V end lost 5 bases, the J end lost 4 bases, and 15 bases lay between the germline ends. The CDR3: CATSARVGNNQPQHF. The CDR3 nucleotides read TGTGCCACCAGCGCAAGGGTCGGGAATAATCAGCCCCAGCATTTT.

J is TRBJ2-1 and V is TRBV10-2, with a possible D match to TRBD2 (5 bases). The germline V gene encodes CDR1 WSHSY and CDR2 SAAADI. The V and J ends lost 9 bases and 4 bases respectively, with 10 bases between them. This CDR3 region has 12 residues. CDR3 bases: TGCGCCAGTGGGCCGGGATACAATGAGCAGTTCTTC. This codes for CASGPGYNEQFF.

The chain combines TRBV5-1 with TRBJ1-2; D ambiguous. The CDR3 sequence is 13 residues long. V was pared by 1 base and J by 9 bases, with 13 bases between. Germline values: CDR1 SGHRS, CDR2 YFSETQ. This CDR3 is CASSLSGWVSYTF. CDR3 bases: TGCGCCAGCAGCTTGAGTGGCTGGGTGAGCTACACCTTC.

The V and J genes are TRBV5-1 and TRBJ1-1, with D maybe TRBD1 (5 bases). Germline V gene sequence: CDR1 SGHRS, CDR2 YFSETQ. This CDR3 is built from 15 residues. V lost 6 bases and J lost 2, with 17 bases in between. In nucleotides, the CDR3 is TGCGCCAGCACGATAACACCCGACAGCAACACTGAAGCTTTCTTT. It is translated as CASTITPDSNTEAFF.

The V call is TRBV5-1, the J call TRBJ2-3; TRBD1 matches at 8 bases. Germline V CDR1 and CDR2: SGHRS, YFSETQ. The CDR3 consists of 16 residues. After removal of 4 bases from V and 1 base from J, the junction contained 8 bases not matched to a gene. The CDR3 here is CASSQTPGQGTDTQYF. The DNA for the CDR3 is TGCGCCAGCAGCCAAACCCCGGGACAGGGCACAGATACGCAGTATTTT.

The sample holds a few counts of this clonotype. V usage is TRBV20-1 and J usage is TRBJ2-5, with D unclear. Germline CDR1 is DFQATT and CDR2 is SNEGSKA (reference sequence). The CDR3 is 10 amino acids. The CDR3 DNA reads as TGCAGCTTTAAGGAAGAGACCCAGTACTTC. As protein: CSFKEETQYF.

The rearrangement joins TRBV9 to TRBJ2-7; possibly TRBD1 for D (6 bases). V gave up 3 bases and J gave up 1 base, with 14 bases separating them. Germline-derived CDR1 and CDR2 are SGDLS and YYNGEE. The CDR3 runs to 15 residues. CDR3 sequence (DNA): TGTGCCAGCAGCGAGCAGGGGACGGATTCCTACGAGCAGTACTTC. Translated, it gives CASSEQGTDSYEQYF. The full variable domain, in which reference TRBV9 and TRBJ2-7 provide the parts outside the CDR3, is DSGVTQTPKHLITATGQRVTLRCSPRSGDLSVYWYQQSLDQGLQFLIQYYNGEERAKGNILERFSAQQFPDLHSELNLSSLELGDSALYFCASSEQGTDSYEQYFGPGTRLTVT.

This clonotype turned up a few times. The rearrangement links TRBV20-1 to TRBJ2-7; D may be TRBD1 (6 bases). CDR1 and CDR2 from the germline V gene are DFQATT and SNEGSKA (reference sequence). This CDR3 comprises 14 residues. With 3 bases removed from V and 3 bases from J, the gap between germline ends came to 15 bases. In DNA form, the CDR3 reads TGCAGTGCTAGTGGGGGCTCCACAGTCTACGAGCAGTACTTC. Protein sequence: CSASGGSTVYEQYF.

This chain links TRBV7-9 with TRBJ2-7; D gene uncertain. The germline V and J ends were trimmed by 0 bases and 7 bases, with 7 bases remaining between them. CDR1 is SEHNR, CDR2 FQNEAQ, per germline (reference sequence). The CDR3 totals 12 residues. CDR3 residues: CASSLAGSEQYF. In DNA form, the CDR3 reads TGTGCCAGCAGCTTAGCGGGTTCGGAGCAGTACTTC.

In its sample, this clonotype was seen a few times. DNA for the CDR3: TGTGCCAGCATCCCAGGACTGGGAGAGCAGTACTTC. This gives the protein CASIPGLGEQYF. The chain uses TRBV2 and TRBJ2-7, with D perhaps matching TRBD2 (5 bases). Germline CDR1 reads SNHLY; CDR2 reads FYNNEI. V was clipped by 7 bases and J by 7 bases, with 14 bases between them. This CDR3 has 12 residues.

This chain connects TRBV4-1 to TRBJ1-5, with a tentative D call TRBD1 (6 bases). Germline V gene lookup returns CDR1 MGHRA and CDR2 YSYEKL. Trimming took 3 bases from V and 4 from J, leaving 13 bases between them. The CDR3 sequence is 15 residues long. The CDR3 nucleotides are TGCGCCAGCAGCCAGGATTGGCAGGGGAATCAGCCCCAGCATTTT. It is translated as CASSQDWQGNQPQHF.

A few counts support this clonotype. V and J are TRBV7-9 and TRBJ2-5, with a possible D match to TRBD1 (6 bases). Germline V gene sequence: CDR1 SEHNR, CDR2 FQNEAQ (reference sequence). The V end was cut by 5 bases, the J end by 4 bases, with 11 bases between. The CDR3 runs 13 residues. Here the CDR3 DNA reads TGTGCCAGCAGCGCTCGGGACATAGAGACCCAGTACTTC. Translating gives CASSARDIETQYF.

The chain uses TRBV6-2 or TRBV6-3 and TRBJ2-7; D unresolved. CDR3 length: 13 amino acids. V lost 2 bases and J 2 bases, leaving 7 bases between the germline ends. CDR1 and CDR2 from the germline V gene are MNHEY and SVGEGT. The CDR3 region is CASSYAPTYEQYF. CDR3 DNA: TGTGCCAGCAGTTACGCCCCCACCTACGAGCAGTACTTC.

The V and J genes are TRBV29-1 and TRBJ1-5; 7 bases agree with TRBD1. This CDR3 comprises 13 residues. Germline CDR1 is SQVTM and CDR2 is ANQGSEA. V shed 4 bases, J shed 3 bases, and the junction held 3 bases outside the gene matches. This CDR3 is CSVGQGYNQPQHF. As DNA, the CDR3 is TGCAGCGTTGGACAGGGATACAATCAGCCCCAGCATTTT.

V is TRBV12-3 or TRBV12-4 and J is TRBJ2-3; D gene uncertain. CDR3 size: 14 residues. V shed 4 bases and J shed 0 bases, with 8 bases lying between them. CDR3 in amino acids: CASSSETSTDTQYF. The CDR3, as DNA: TGTGCCAGCAGTTCTGAGACAAGCACAGATACGCAGTATTTT.

This chain connects TRBV7-9 to TRBJ2-7; the D is unclear. The CDR3 length is 12 residues. CDR1 SEHNR and CDR2 FQNEAQ come from the germline V gene (reference sequence). The ends were cut back, 5 bases at V and 3 bases at J, with 8 bases in the middle. The CDR3 protein is CASSISSYEQYV. As DNA, the CDR3 is TGTGCCAGCAGCATAAGTAGCTACGAGCAGTACGTC.

The gene calls are TRBV5-1 and TRBJ1-1; no firm D call. CDR3 length equals 12 residues. The V gene's germline CDR1 is SGHRS and CDR2 YFSETQ. Trimming removed 4 bases at V and 11 bases at J, with 15 bases between. The CDR3 DNA reads TGCGCCAGCAGCCCCAGCGGGGTTGGGGCTTTCTTT. This translates into CASSPSGVGAFF.

This clonotype has only a few counts. The genes are TRBV9 and TRBJ1-3, with 9 bases identical to TRBD1. CDR1 is SGDLS and CDR2 is YYNGEE in the germline V gene. Trimming at V came to 4 bases and at J to 0 bases, leaving 11 bases not matched to a gene. The CDR3 spans 18 residues. The CDR3 DNA sequence: TGTGCCAGCAGCTCCCGGACAGGGGAGACAATCTCTGGAAACACCATATATTTT. Translation: CASSSRTGETISGNTIYF.

The chain uses TRBV19 and TRBJ1-1; D might be TRBD1 (5 bases). Germline lookup yields CDR1 LNHDA and CDR2 SQIVND (reference sequence). V gave up 1 base and J gave up 0 bases, with 6 bases separating them. The CDR3 length is 14 residues. CDR3 region: CASSIGQMNTEAFF. Written as DNA, the CDR3 is TGTGCCAGTAGTATAGGACAGATGAACACTGAAGCTTTCTTT.

This rearrangement joins TRBV7-2 to TRBJ2-3; 10 bases are shared with TRBD2. V was pared by 5 bases and J by 4 bases, with 6 bases of the junction left unmatched. The CDR3 covers 15 residues. Germline V gene sequence: CDR1 SGHTA, CDR2 FQGNSA. CDR3 DNA sequence: TGTGCCAGCAGCCCCGGGACTAGCGTATCAGATACGCAGTATTTT. Residues: CASSPGTSVSDTQYF.

The V call is TRBV29-1, the J call TRBJ2-7, with D possibly being TRBD2 (6 bases). Trimming took 6 bases from V and 2 from J, leaving 14 bases between them. Germline V lookup: CDR1 SQVTM, CDR2 ANQGSEA. The length of the CDR3 is 13 residues. The CDR3 DNA reads TGCAGCGTGGAGGGAGGTCGGCCCTACGAGCAGTACTTC. As protein: CSVEGGRPYEQYF.

V gene TRBV2 combines with J gene TRBJ1-5; TRBD1 might be the D (6 bases). The CDR3 loop spans 16 amino acids. Germline CDR1 is SNHLY and CDR2 is FYNNEI. V shed 3 bases and J shed 0 bases, with 12 bases lying between them. This CDR3 is CASSEWGPYSNQPQHF. The CDR3 DNA follows: TGTGCCAGCAGTGAGTGGGGGCCGTATAGCAATCAGCCCCAGCATTTT.

This clonotype was counted between two and nine times. The V and J genes are TRBV6-6 and TRBJ1-4; D might be TRBD1 (6 bases). Germline assignment: CDR1 MNHNY and CDR2 SVGAGI (reference sequence). Trimming pared 7 bases from V and 7 bases from J, leaving 13 bases between. This CDR3 spans 13 amino acids. CDR3: CASTNGGLEKLFF. The DNA of the CDR3 is TGTGCCAGCACCAATGGGGGGCTTGAAAAACTGTTTTTT.

This clonotype has more than one count but fewer than ten. The chain recombines TRBV7-6 with TRBJ2-7, with D tentatively TRBD1 or TRBD2 (6 bases each). Germline lookup yields CDR1 SGHVS and CDR2 FNYEAQ. V lost 4 bases to trimming and J lost 6 bases, with 16 bases between them. The CDR3 runs to 14 residues. The CDR3 is CASSSGGGEGEQYV. As DNA, the CDR3 is TGTGCCAGCAGCTCAGGAGGGGGAGAAGGCGAGCAGTACGTC.

J is TRBJ2-2 and V is TRBV6-5, with TRBD1 matching 8 bases. The CDR3 spans 15 residues. The germline V gene encodes CDR1 MNHEY and CDR2 SVGAGI. With 0 bases clipped from V and 7 bases from J, the junction kept 4 bases outside the gene matches. CDR3 in amino acids: CASSYSGTGDGELFF. CDR3 DNA sequence: TGTGCCAGCAGTTACTCCGGGACAGGAGACGGGGAGCTGTTTTTT.

In DNA form, the CDR3 reads TGTGCCAGCACCATCAGTTGGGGAGGGACCGGTGGCTACACCTTC. Residues: CASTISWGGTGGYTF. This sequence joins TRBV27 and TRBJ1-2; a possible D gene is TRBD1 (5 bases). With 7 bases removed from V and 7 bases from J, the gap between germline ends came to 22 bases. This CDR3 has 15 amino acids. Germline CDR1 is MNHEY and CDR2 is SMNVEV (reference sequence).

This clonotype turned up a few times. The V call is TRBV7-8, the J call TRBJ2-3, with TRBD1 matching 7 bases. CDR1 is SGHVS and CDR2 is FQNEAQ in the germline V gene. CDR3 length: 14 amino acids. J lost 4 bases, V lost 2 bases, and 3 bases had no gene match. The CDR3 DNA follows: TGTGCCAGCAGCTTATCAACAGGGGCAGATACGCAGTATTTT. This encodes CASSLSTGADTQYF.

CDR3 nucleotides: TGTGCCAGCAGTCCATGGACAGGGAACCAAGAGACCCAGTACTTC. It yields the protein CASSPWTGNQETQYF. V and J are TRBV6-5 and TRBJ2-5; 8 nucleotides agree with TRBD1. Trimming at V came to 5 bases and at J to 0 bases, leaving 5 bases not matched to a gene. The CDR3 is 15 residues long. The germline V gene encodes CDR1 MNHEY and CDR2 SVGAGI.

This clonotype occurred a few times. The chain couples TRBV5-1 to TRBJ1-1, with D perhaps TRBD1 (5 bases). The germline CDR1 and CDR2 sequences are SGHRS and YFSETQ. The CDR3 totals 14 residues. V was clipped by 0 bases and J by 4 bases, with 10 bases between them. Here the CDR3 reads CASSLARVGTEAFF. The CDR3 DNA follows: TGCGCCAGCAGCTTGGCCAGGGTGGGCACTGAAGCTTTCTTT.

The chain recombines TRBV5-1 with TRBJ1-1, with unresolved D. CDR1 and CDR2 from the germline V gene are SGHRS and YFSETQ. The CDR3 has 13 amino acids. V lost 2 bases and J 4 bases, leaving 9 bases between the germline ends. The CDR3 region has the DNA TGCGCCAGCAGCTTCCACCGCGGCACTGAAGCTTTCTTT. Encoded protein: CASSFHRGTEAFF.

In its sample, this clonotype was seen a few times. The J gene is TRBJ2-4, the V gene TRBV9; either TRBD1 or TRBD2 may supply D (5 bases each). Trimming removed 3 bases at V and 7 bases at J, with 17 bases between. The CDR3 is made up of 15 amino acids. Germline CDR1 and CDR2: SGDLS and YYNGEE. This chain's CDR3 is CASSARGDGTNIQYF. The CDR3 nucleotides read TGTGCCAGCAGCGCGAGAGGGGACGGGACGAACATTCAGTACTTC.